The 24 T cell receptor beta chains presented below share a single source sample, sequenced in a study of radiation and T cells in renal cell carcinoma. This table comes from immunoSEQ multiplex PCR, and its TCRdb copy is limited to in-frame clones, with some not included. Among approximately 90,000 clones listed, about 85% were seen once. Indicated time point: blood 4 weeks post-SBRT, at nephrectomy. Treatment described: 15 Gy SBRT to primary tumor, nephrectomy 4 weeks later. This sample comprised blood, obtained from a patient whose treatment included radiotherapy and nephrectomy. Receptors originate from a man between 45 and 60 years old with renal cell carcinoma.

V is TRBV9 and J is TRBJ2-2, with 8 nucleotides matching TRBD2. Per germline, CDR1 SGDLS and CDR2 YYNGEE. Trimming took 2 bases from V and 5 from J; bases not matched to a gene: 11. The CDR3 has 17 residues. CDR3 bases: TGTGCCAGCAGCGTGACAACGACTAGCGTCTCTACCGGGGAGCTGTTTTTT. Residues: CASSVTTTSVSTGELFF.

The chain has TRBV30 and TRBJ2-5; possibly TRBD1 or TRBD2 for D (6 bases each). The CDR3 contains 16 residues. CDR1 is GTSNPN, CDR2 SVGIG, per germline (reference sequence). With 2 bases removed from V and 5 bases from J, the gap between germline ends came to 21 bases. The CDR3 spells CAWSQSPGAGHETQYF. The CDR3 nucleotides read TGTGCCTGGAGTCAGTCACCAGGGGCGGGACACGAGACCCAGTACTTC.

The genes are TRBV11-2 and TRBJ2-3; 8 positions agree with TRBD2. The CDR3 loop spans 15 amino acids. Germline CDR1 reads SGHAT; CDR2 reads FQNNGV. J gave up 4 bases and V 6 bases, and 9 bases lay outside the gene matches. CDR3 nucleotides: TGTGCCAGCAGTCAGACTAGCGTGGGGGCAGATACGCAGTATTTT. This encodes CASSQTSVGADTQYF.

The chain joins TRBV19 to TRBJ2-2; D perhaps matches TRBD1 (6 bases). The germline CDR1 and CDR2 sequences are LNHDA and SQIVND (reference sequence). The CDR3 is 13 residues long. The V end was cut by 7 bases, the J end by 4 bases, with 10 bases between. DNA for the CDR3: TGTGCCAGTAAGGTACAGGGCACCGGGGAGCTGTTTTTT. Translation: CASKVQGTGELFF.

The CDR3 region has the DNA TGTGCCAGCAGTCCTCAAGAGGCCCAGCCCCAGCATTTT. Translated: CASSPQEAQPQHF. This chain uses TRBV27 with TRBJ1-5; D not resolved. CDR1 is MNHEY, CDR2 SMNVEV, per germline (reference sequence). V shed 5 bases and J shed 7 bases, with 12 bases lying between them. This CDR3 has 13 residues.

The genes are TRBV5-1 and TRBJ1-3, with D tentatively TRBD1 (6 bases). This CDR3 comprises 16 residues. Germline CDR1 SGHRS, CDR2 YFSETQ. Trimming shortened V by 3 bases and J by 0 bases, and 13 bases separated the two germline ends. CDR3 region: CASSSATGRSGNTIYF. CDR3 DNA sequence: TGCGCCAGCAGCTCCGCGACAGGCCGCTCTGGAAACACCATATATTTT.

V and J are TRBV19 and TRBJ1-6, with D possibly matching TRBD1 (5 bases). Germline values: CDR1 LNHDA, CDR2 SQIVND (reference sequence). V was pared by 4 bases and J by 8 bases, with 24 bases between. This CDR3 has 18 amino acids. The CDR3 coding sequence is TGTGCCAGTAGTACACCCCCGGGACGATCTCTTGTGGATTCACCCCTCCACTTT. As protein: CASSTPPGRSLVDSPLHF.

The CDR3 here is CASSPSRGRASETQYF. The CDR3, as DNA: TGTGCCAGCAGCCCCTCGCGCGGGAGGGCCTCGGAGACCCAGTACTTC. This rearrangement joins TRBV28 to TRBJ2-5, with 9 bases identical to TRBD2. The CDR3 has 16 residues. CDR1 and CDR2 from the germline V gene are MDHEN and SYDVKM. V trimming: 6 bases; J trimming: 5 bases; junction bases outside the gene matches: 13.

This clone was recorded once. The chain joins TRBV6-5 to TRBJ2-5, with 9 bases aligning to TRBD2. The J call may not be correct, given that the DNA end is closer to TRBJ2-7. Germline V gene data show CDR1 as MNHEY and CDR2 as SVGAGI. The CDR3 sequence is 15 residues long. The chain's CDR3 is CASRLAGTSSYEQYF. CDR3 coding DNA: TGTGCCAGCAGGCTAGCGGGAACGAGCTCCTACGAGCAGTACTTC.

The chain couples TRBV6-5 to TRBJ2-5, with 7 positions matching TRBD2. The V gene's germline CDR1 is MNHEY and CDR2 SVGAGI. This CDR3 is built from 16 residues. With V trimmed by 4 bases and J by 3 bases, 11 bases remained unmatched. CDR3 coding DNA: TGTGCCAGCAGTTTAGTTTCGGGAGGACTAGAAGAGACCCAGTACTTC. Translated, it gives CASSLVSGGLEETQYF.

Concerning this clone: The junction departs from the called germline gene at one end, perhaps through a read error. This rearrangement joins TRBV27 to TRBJ2-2; TRBD1 matches 7 bases. The CDR3 has 15 amino acids. Per the germline V gene, CDR1 is MNHEY and CDR2 is SMNVEV (reference sequence). The CDR3 here is CASSLSGTVAGELFF. CDR3 nucleotides: TGTGCCAGCAGTCTATCCGGGACAGTGGCCGGGGAGCTGTTTTTT.

The CDR3 nucleotides are TGTGCCAGCAGTGAAGTGGGGGGCCCCTACGAGCAGTACTTC. Translating gives CASSEVGGPYEQYF. The chain links TRBV6-1 to TRBJ2-7; D is possibly TRBD1 or TRBD2 (6 bases each). V was shortened by 1 base and J by 2 bases, with 9 bases between the two germline ends. This CDR3 spans 14 amino acids. Germline CDR1 and CDR2: MNHNS and SASEGT.

This chain joins TRBV6-5 and TRBJ1-1; TRBD1 matches 9 bases. The CDR3 has 14 residues. J was trimmed by 6 bases and V by 8 bases; bases with no gene match: 10. CDR1 and CDR2 (germline): MNHEY, SVGAGI. The CDR3 loop is CASFGTGKAPEAFF. The CDR3 DNA follows: TGTGCCAGCTTCGGGACAGGGAAAGCTCCTGAAGCTTTCTTT.

The V and J genes are TRBV7-9 and TRBJ2-1; TRBD2 agrees at 7 bases. The CDR3 runs to 15 residues. Per germline, CDR1 SEHNR and CDR2 FQNEAQ (reference sequence). The V gene end was trimmed by 5 bases and the J gene end by 5 bases; junction bases not matched to a gene: 9. The CDR3 here is CASSPFAGADNEQFF. For the CDR3, the DNA is TGTGCCAGCAGCCCGTTTGCGGGAGCGGACAATGAGCAGTTCTTC.

The V and J genes are TRBV5-1 and TRBJ2-7, with 10 bases fitting TRBD2. The CDR3 runs 17 residues. Trimming at V came to 3 bases and at J to 2 bases, leaving 11 bases not matched to a gene. Germline CDR1 reads SGHRS; CDR2 reads YFSETQ. The CDR3 DNA is TGCGCCAGCAGCTGGACCTCTAGCGGGAGTATCGCCTACGAGCAGTACTTC. Translating gives CASSWTSSGSIAYEQYF.

This chain links TRBV9 with TRBJ2-2; no clear D gene. Germline V gene data show CDR1 as SGDLS and CDR2 as YYNGEE. V lost 0 bases and J lost 0, with 3 bases in between. This CDR3 has 14 amino acids. The chain's CDR3 is CASSVAANTGELFF. As DNA, the CDR3 is TGTGCCAGCAGCGTAGCAGCGAACACCGGGGAGCTGTTTTTT.

J is TRBJ2-7 and V is TRBV4-1; D gene unclear. In germline, CDR1 is MGHRA, CDR2 YSYEKL. CDR3 length: 14 amino acids. V gave up 0 bases and J gave up 0 bases, with 6 bases separating them. The CDR3 DNA follows: TGCGCCAGCAGCCAAGAGGGCCGCTCCTACGAGCAGTACTTC. It yields the protein CASSQEGRSYEQYF.

V and J are TRBV19 and TRBJ1-1; D unresolved. The CDR3 spans 13 residues. Looked up from germline, CDR1 is LNHDA and CDR2 is SQIVND (reference sequence). Trimming stripped 11 bases from V and 0 bases from J, with 13 bases between. The CDR3 sequence is CASRPGMNTEAFF. CDR3 DNA sequence: TGTGCCTCCCGACCCGGGATGAACACTGAAGCTTTCTTT.

V usage is TRBV2 and J usage is TRBJ2-3; 14 bases line up with TRBD2. With 6 bases clipped from V and 4 bases from J, the junction kept 3 bases outside the gene matches. Germline assignment: CDR1 SNHLY and CDR2 FYNNEI. The CDR3 sequence is 15 residues long. The CDR3 loop reads CASRGLAGGSDTQYF. The DNA of the CDR3 is TGTGCCAGCAGAGGACTAGCGGGGGGTTCAGATACGCAGTATTTT.

J is TRBJ1-5 and V is TRBV19, with D unclear. The CDR3 totals 13 residues. CDR1 LNHDA and CDR2 SQIVND come from the germline V gene (reference sequence). V gave up 3 bases and J gave up 2 bases, with 5 bases separating them. The CDR3 coding sequence is TGTGCCAGTAGTATCGAAGGCAATCAGCCCCAGCATTTT. Residues: CASSIEGNQPQHF.

The chain is built from TRBV2 and TRBJ2-2; a weak D match, TRBD2 (5 bases). The length of the CDR3 is 13 residues. Trimming removed 6 bases from V and 5 bases from J, with 10 bases in between. The germline V gene encodes CDR1 SNHLY and CDR2 FYNNEI. The CDR3 DNA reads as TGTGCCAGCAGCGAGGAGGTAACCGGGGAGCTGTTTTTT. Protein product: CASSEEVTGELFF.

This rearrangement joins TRBV6-5 to TRBJ2-7, with D maybe TRBD1 (6 bases). V was shortened by 5 bases and J by 1 base, with 12 bases between the two germline ends. The CDR3 is made up of 14 amino acids. Germline V gene lookup returns CDR1 MNHEY and CDR2 SVGAGI. This chain's CDR3 is CASSLNRDSYEQYF. For the CDR3, the DNA is TGTGCCAGCAGTCTAAACAGGGATTCCTACGAGCAGTACTTC.

Only a few counts were recorded for this clone. The chain employs TRBV15 and TRBJ1-2; TRBD1 might be the D (5 bases). V lost 0 bases and J 11 bases, leaving 16 bases between the germline ends. CDR3 size: 14 residues. Germline V gives CDR1 LNHNV, CDR2 YYDKDF (reference sequence). For the CDR3, the DNA is TGTGCCACCAGCAGAGATCCCGGGACTGGCGGGTACACCTTC. This codes for CATSRDPGTGGYTF.

The chain uses TRBV7-9 and TRBJ1-1, with 7 bases matching TRBD1. Trimming took 4 bases from V and 4 from J; bases not matched to a gene: 3. Germline values: CDR1 SEHNR, CDR2 FQNEAQ (reference sequence). CDR3 length: 13 amino acids. The DNA of the CDR3 is TGTGCCAGCAGCTCACAGGGGAGCACTGAAGCTTTCTTT. Residues: CASSSQGSTEAFF.